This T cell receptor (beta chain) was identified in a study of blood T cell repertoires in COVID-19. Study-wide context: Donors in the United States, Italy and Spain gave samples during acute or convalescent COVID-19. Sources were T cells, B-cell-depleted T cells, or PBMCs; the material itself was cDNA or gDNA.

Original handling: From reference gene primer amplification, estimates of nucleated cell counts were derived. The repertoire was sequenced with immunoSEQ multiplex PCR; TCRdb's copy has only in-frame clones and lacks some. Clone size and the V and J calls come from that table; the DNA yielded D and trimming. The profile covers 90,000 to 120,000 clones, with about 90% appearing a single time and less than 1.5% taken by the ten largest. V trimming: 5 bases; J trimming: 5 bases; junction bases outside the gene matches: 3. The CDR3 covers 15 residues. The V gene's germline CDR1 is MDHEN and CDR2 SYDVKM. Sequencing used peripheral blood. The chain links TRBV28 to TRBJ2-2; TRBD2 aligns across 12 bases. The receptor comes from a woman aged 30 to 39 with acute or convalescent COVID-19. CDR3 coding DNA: TGTGCCAGCAGTAGTCTAGCGGGGGGGACCGGGGAGCTGTTTTTT. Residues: CASSSLAGGTGELFF.